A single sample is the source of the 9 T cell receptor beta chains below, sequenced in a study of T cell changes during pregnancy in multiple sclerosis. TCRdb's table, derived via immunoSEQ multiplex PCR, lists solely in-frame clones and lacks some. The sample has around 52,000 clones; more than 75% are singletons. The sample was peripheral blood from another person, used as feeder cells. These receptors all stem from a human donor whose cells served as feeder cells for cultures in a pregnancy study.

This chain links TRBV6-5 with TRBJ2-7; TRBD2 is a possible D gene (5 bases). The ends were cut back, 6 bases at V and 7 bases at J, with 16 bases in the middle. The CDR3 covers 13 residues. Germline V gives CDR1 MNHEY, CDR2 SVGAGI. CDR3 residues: CASRLGLFGEQYF. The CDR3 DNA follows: TGTGCCAGCAGACTCGGACTTTTCGGGGAGCAGTACTTC.

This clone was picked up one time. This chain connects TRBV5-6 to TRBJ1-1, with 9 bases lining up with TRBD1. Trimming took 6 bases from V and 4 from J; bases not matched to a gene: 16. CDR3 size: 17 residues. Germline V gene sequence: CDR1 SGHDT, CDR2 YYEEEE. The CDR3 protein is CASNRLTGTGLGTEAFF. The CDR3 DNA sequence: TGTGCCAGCAACCGACTTACCGGGACAGGGCTGGGCACTGAAGCTTTCTTT.

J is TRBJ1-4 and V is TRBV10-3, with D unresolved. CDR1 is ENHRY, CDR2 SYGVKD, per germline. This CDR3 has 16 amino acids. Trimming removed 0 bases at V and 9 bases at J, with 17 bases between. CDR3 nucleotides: TGTGCCATCAGTGAGTCCGGAAGAGCATCTGCTAAAAAACTGTTTTTT. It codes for CAISESGRASAKKLFF.

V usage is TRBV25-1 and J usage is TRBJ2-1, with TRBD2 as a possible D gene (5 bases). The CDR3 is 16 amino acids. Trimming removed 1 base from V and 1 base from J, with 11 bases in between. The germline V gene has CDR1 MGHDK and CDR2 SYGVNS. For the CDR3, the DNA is TGTGCCAGCAGTGAATCTAGCCCGGCGTCCTACAATGAGCAGTTCTTC. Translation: CASSESSPASYNEQFF.

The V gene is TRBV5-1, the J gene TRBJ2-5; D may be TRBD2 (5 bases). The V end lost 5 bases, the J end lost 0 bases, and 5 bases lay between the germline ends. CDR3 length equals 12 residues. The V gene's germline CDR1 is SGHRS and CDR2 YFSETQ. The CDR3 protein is CASRDYQETQYF. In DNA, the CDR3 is TGCGCCAGCAGGGACTACCAAGAGACCCAGTACTTC. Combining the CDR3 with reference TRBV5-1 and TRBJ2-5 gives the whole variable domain KAGVTQTPRYLIKTRGQQVTLSCSPISGHRSVSWYQQTPGQGLQFLFEYFSETQRNKGNFPGRFSGRQFSNSRSEMNVSTLELGDSALYLCASRDYQETQYFGPGTRLLVL.

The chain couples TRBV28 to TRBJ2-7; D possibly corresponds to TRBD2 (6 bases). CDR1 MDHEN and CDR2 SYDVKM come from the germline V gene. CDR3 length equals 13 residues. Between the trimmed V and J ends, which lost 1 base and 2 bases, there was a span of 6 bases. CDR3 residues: CASSLSGAYEQYF. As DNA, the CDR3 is TGTGCCAGCAGTTTATCGGGAGCCTACGAGCAGTACTTC.

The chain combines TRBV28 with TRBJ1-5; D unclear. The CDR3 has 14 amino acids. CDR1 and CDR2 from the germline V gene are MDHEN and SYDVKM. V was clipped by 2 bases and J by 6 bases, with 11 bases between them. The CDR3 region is CASSLGGVGQPQHF. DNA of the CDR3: TGTGCCAGCAGTTTAGGTGGTGTGGGTCAGCCCCAGCATTTT.

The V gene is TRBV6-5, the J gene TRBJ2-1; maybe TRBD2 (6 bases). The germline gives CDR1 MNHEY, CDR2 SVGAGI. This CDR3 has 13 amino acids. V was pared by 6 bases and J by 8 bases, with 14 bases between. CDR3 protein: CASSRGLRDEQFF. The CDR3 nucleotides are TGTGCCAGCAGCCGTGGACTACGGGATGAGCAGTTCTTC.

The DNA of the CDR3 is TGTGCCAGCAGCTTAGATGACAGCCGCTCCTACGAGCAGTACTTC. It yields the protein CASSLDDSRSYEQYF. The chain links TRBV7-2 to TRBJ2-7, with D maybe TRBD1 (5 bases). The CDR3 has 15 residues. V lost 1 base, J lost 0 bases, and 10 bases lay in between. CDR1 is SGHTA and CDR2 is FQGNSA in the germline V gene. The full variable domain, rest sourced from reference TRBV7-2 and TRBJ2-7, is GAGVSQSPSNKVTEKGKDVELRCDPISGHTALYWYRQSLGQGLEFLIYFQGNSAPDKSGLPSDRFSAERTGGSVSTLTIQRTQQEDSAVYLCASSLDDSRSYEQYFGPGTRLTVT.